Listed below are T cell receptor beta chains from one sample, sequenced in a study of blood T cells in healthy people across ages. TCRdb independently ran MiXCR on the 5' RACE reads; one entry per CDR3 protein. The sample lists about 780,000 distinct CDR3 sequences; roughly 24% were seen once. This sample was shared with a second study, whose subject was T cells of mothers and their children.

The sequenced sample consisted of blood. The receptor set was obtained from a boy aged 5-17 years in good health. The CDR3 runs from the conserved cysteine through the conserved F or W. Fields, in order: clone size, J gene, V gene, D gene, CDR3 protein, CDR3 DNA. D genes are given only for firm matches. Rows give clone size only sometimes, using once, few, many, or a class for an expanded clone.

clone size: NA; J gene: TRBJ2-1; V gene: TRBV11-1; D gene: TRBD2; CDR3 protein: CASGAGDRSYNEQFF; CDR3 DNA: TGTGCCAGCGGGGCGGGGGATAGGTCCTACAATGAGCAGTTCTTC
clone size: NA; J gene: TRBJ2-5; V gene: TRBV7-9; D gene: TRBD1; CDR3 protein: CASSPLGGYKQYF; CDR3 DNA: TGTGCCAGCAGCCCCTTAGGGGGCTACAAGCAGTACTTC
clone size: few; J gene: TRBJ1-2; V gene: TRBV20-1; D gene: NA; CDR3 protein: CSARDARGINYGYTF; CDR3 DNA: TGCAGTGCTAGAGATGCGCGGGGGATTAACTATGGCTACACCTTC
clone size: few; J gene: TRBJ2-1; V gene: TRBV9; D gene: TRBD1; CDR3 protein: CASSETGTGALGEQFF; CDR3 DNA: TGTGCCAGCAGTGAGACCGGGACAGGGGCGCTCGGTGAGCAGTTCTTC
clone size: few; J gene: TRBJ2-3; V gene: TRBV30; D gene: NA; CDR3 protein: CAWTPSTDTQYF; CDR3 DNA: TGTGCCTGGACCCCTAGTACAGATACGCAGTATTTT
clone size: NA; J gene: TRBJ1-3; V gene: TRBV20-1; D gene: NA; CDR3 protein: CSARDRRDLKNTIYF; CDR3 DNA: TGCAGTGCTAGAGATCGGAGGGACCTGAAAAACACCATATATTTT
clone size: NA; J gene: TRBJ2-7; V gene: TRBV20-1; D gene: NA; CDR3 protein: CSARIDRGKGYEQYF; CDR3 DNA: TGCAGTGCTAGGATTGATCGCGGGAAAGGGTACGAGCAGTACTTC
clone size: NA; J gene: TRBJ1-5; V gene: TRBV12-3/TRBV12-4; D gene: TRBD1; CDR3 protein: CASTSGQFNQPQHF; CDR3 DNA: TGTGCCAGCACTTCGGGACAGTTCAATCAGCCCCAGCATTTT
clone size: NA; J gene: TRBJ2-5; V gene: TRBV29-1; D gene: TRBD2; CDR3 protein: CSVTSGKETQYF; CDR3 DNA: TGCAGCGTGACTAGCGGGAAAGAGACCCAGTACTTC
clone size: NA; J gene: TRBJ2-1; V gene: TRBV2; D gene: NA; CDR3 protein: CASTMGAGVSDEQFF; CDR3 DNA: TGTGCCAGCACCATGGGGGCAGGGGTTAGCGATGAGCAGTTCTTC
clone size: few; J gene: TRBJ2-3; V gene: TRBV6-5; D gene: NA; CDR3 protein: CASSYGGINTDTQYF; CDR3 DNA: TGTGCCAGCAGTTACGGGGGGATAAACACAGATACGCAGTATTTT
clone size: few; J gene: TRBJ1-4; V gene: TRBV5-1; D gene: TRBD1; CDR3 protein: CASSTRTGVEKLFF; CDR3 DNA: TGCGCCAGCAGCACTCGGACAGGGGTGGAAAAACTGTTTTTT
clone size: NA; J gene: TRBJ1-1; V gene: TRBV7-9; D gene: NA; CDR3 protein: CASSLALGVDTEAFF; CDR3 DNA: TGTGCCAGCAGCTTAGCGCTTGGAGTTGACACTGAAGCTTTCTTT
clone size: few; J gene: TRBJ2-7; V gene: TRBV6-5; D gene: NA; CDR3 protein: CASRRQGGSYEQYF; CDR3 DNA: TGTGCCAGCAGACGACAGGGAGGATCCTACGAGCAGTACTTC
clone size: few; J gene: TRBJ2-7; V gene: TRBV3-1; D gene: NA; CDR3 protein: CASSPPAATYDEQYF; CDR3 DNA: TGTGCCAGCAGCCCCCCGGCAGCTACTTACGACGAGCAGTACTTC
clone size: NA; J gene: TRBJ2-1; V gene: TRBV7-3; D gene: NA; CDR3 protein: CASSDSRIPNEQFF; CDR3 DNA: TGTGCCAGCAGTGACTCACGTATCCCCAATGAGCAGTTCTTC
clone size: NA; J gene: TRBJ1-2; V gene: TRBV5-1; D gene: NA; CDR3 protein: CASSFEENYGYTF; CDR3 DNA: TGCGCCAGCAGCTTTGAAGAGAACTATGGCTACACCTTC